This is a list of T cell receptor beta chains from one sample in a study of technical replicates of blood from a few donors. Measured with immunoSEQ multiplex PCR; TCRdb has only the in-frame clones, and not every one. The repertoire includes 85,000 to 100,000 clones, around 95% of them detected once, and 0.22% sits in the top ten. The sequenced material came from T cells isolated from PBMCs. These receptors all come from a human donor in good health. The CDR3 runs from the conserved cysteine through the conserved F or W. Fields, in order: J gene, clone size, V gene, D gene, CDR3 protein, CDR3 DNA. The D gene is left open where the match is weak. For some rows the clone size is stated as once, few or many, or as a class when expanded; others skip it.

TRBJ1-1	NA	TRBV5-1	NA	CASSLSGAGVGTEAFF	TGCGCCAGCAGCTTGTCAGGGGCCGGGGTAGGGACTGAAGCTTTCTTT
TRBJ2-5	NA	TRBV7-2	TRBD2	CASSLNSGGFQETQYF	TGTGCCAGCAGCTTAAACAGCGGGGGGTTTCAAGAGACCCAGTACTTC
TRBJ1-2	NA	TRBV30	TRBD1	CAWSVQGASYGYTF	TGTGCCTGGAGTGTACAGGGGGCGAGCTATGGCTACACCTTC
TRBJ2-1	once	TRBV7-9	NA	CGPGDSYNEQFF	TGTGGCCCGGGGGACTCCTACAATGAGCAGTTCTTC
TRBJ2-6	NA	TRBV27	NA	CASSLVSRRSVDLPVANVLTF	TGTGCCAGCAGCCTCGTCAGCCGACGATCCGTAGACTTACCGGTGGCCAACGTCCTGACTTTC
TRBJ1-1	NA	TRBV5-1	NA	CASSRDGYTEAFF	TGCGCCAGCAGTCGGGATGGGTACACTGAAGCTTTCTTT
TRBJ2-3	NA	TRBV7-2	TRBD2	CASSFGSGGTDTQYF	TGTGCCAGCAGCTTTGGGAGCGGGGGGACAGATACGCAGTATTTT
TRBJ2-2	NA	TRBV10-3	TRBD2	CATRTSGSSGELFF	TGTGCCACCCGGACTAGCGGGAGCTCCGGGGAGCTGTTTTTT
TRBJ2-1	NA	TRBV5-4	NA	CASSLGGGAYNEQFF	TGTGCCAGCAGCTTAGGTGGCGGAGCGTACAATGAGCAGTTCTTC
TRBJ2-5	NA	TRBV2	TRBD1	CASSGQGTQYF	TGTGCCAGCAGTGGACAGGGCACCCAGTACTTC
TRBJ2-1	NA	TRBV5-7	NA	CASSPQDYNEQFF	TGTGCCAGCAGCCCACAGGATTACAATGAGCAGTTCTTC
TRBJ1-6	NA	TRBV5-4	TRBD1	CASSWTGNSPLHF	TGTGCCAGCAGCTGGACAGGGAATTCACCCCTCCACTTT
TRBJ2-7	once	TRBV9	TRBD2	CASSALLAGVDEQYF	TGTGCCAGCAGCGCTTTACTAGCGGGAGTCGACGAGCAGTACTTC
TRBJ2-2	NA	TRBV27	NA	CASSLSLRDTGELFF	TGTGCCAGCAGTTTATCTCTCAGGGACACCGGGGAGCTGTTTTTT
TRBJ2-7	NA	TRBV5-4	TRBD1	CASSQSGTEAYEQYF	TGTGCCAGCAGCCAATCCGGGACAGAGGCCTACGAGCAGTACTTC
TRBJ1-1	NA	TRBV18	NA	CASSAQVIMNTEAFF	TGTGCCAGCTCCGCACAGGTGATCATGAACACTGAAGCTTTCTTT
TRBJ2-7	once	TRBV27	NA	CASSFKTDSYEQYF	TGTGCCAGCAGTTTTAAGACAGATTCCTACGAGCAGTACTTC
TRBJ2-5	NA	TRBV7-9	NA	CASSWDSRSRETQYF	TGTGCCAGCAGCTGGGACTCTAGGAGTCGAGAGACCCAGTACTTC
TRBJ1-3	NA	TRBV28	TRBD1	CASASDRGTGNTIYF	TGTGCCAGCGCCTCTGACAGGGGAACTGGAAACACCATATATTTT
TRBJ2-1	NA	TRBV20-1	TRBD1	CSARDGDRQFF	TGCAGTGCTAGAGATGGGGACAGGCAGTTCTTC
TRBJ2-3	NA	TRBV28	NA	CASGALYVDTQYF	TGTGCCAGCGGTGCCCTATATGTAGATACGCAGTATTTT
TRBJ2-6	NA	TRBV30	NA	CAWSVDSYSGANVLTF	TGTGCCTGGAGTGTAGACAGTTACTCTGGGGCCAACGTCCTGACTTTC
TRBJ2-5	NA	TRBV19	TRBD2	CASSIRTSVKETQYF	TGTGCCAGTAGTATTCGGACTAGCGTGAAGGAGACCCAGTACTTC
TRBJ2-5	NA	TRBV15	TRBD2	CATSRGAGGRFGETQYF	TGTGCCACCAGCAGAGGAGCGGGGGGGCGGTTTGGGGAGACCCAGTACTTC
TRBJ2-5	NA	TRBV7-2	TRBD2	CASSLGGSQKETQYF	TGTGCCAGCAGCCTGGGGGGGTCTCAAAAGGAGACCCAGTACTTC
TRBJ2-2	NA	TRBV27	TRBD2	CASSLSRTSGTYTGELFF	TGTGCCAGCAGTTTATCTCGGACTAGCGGGACTTACACCGGGGAGCTGTTTTTT
TRBJ1-1	NA	TRBV27	NA	CASSYSQDTEAFF	TGTGCCAGCAGTTACTCCCAGGACACTGAAGCTTTCTTT
TRBJ2-7	NA	TRBV6-1	TRBD2	CASSAVAGTSGRLAYEQYF	TGTGCCAGCAGTGCTGTTGCAGGGACTAGCGGACGTCTCGCCTACGAGCAGTACTTC
TRBJ2-7	NA	TRBV4-1	TRBD1	CASSQDMGQGAYEQYF	TGCGCCAGCAGCCAAGATATGGGACAGGGGGCCTACGAGCAGTACTTC
TRBJ2-4	NA	TRBV10-2	NA	CASEQLRASGNIQYF	TGCGCCAGCGAGCAGCTGCGGGCCAGTGGGAACATTCAGTACTTC
TRBJ1-5	NA	TRBV10-3	NA	CAISESSQSNQPQHF	TGTGCCATCAGTGAGTCGTCCCAGAGCAATCAGCCCCAGCATTTT
TRBJ2-5	NA	TRBV10-3	TRBD2	CAISGSAGVGETQYF	TGTGCCATCAGTGGGTCGGCGGGAGTAGGAGAGACCCAGTACTTC
TRBJ2-5	NA	TRBV29-1	TRBD1	CSVGGQGEETQYF	TGCAGCGTGGGGGGACAGGGGGAGGAGACCCAGTACTTC
TRBJ2-1	NA	TRBV4-1	TRBD1	CASSQDRGRQFF	TGCGCCAGCAGCCAAGACAGGGGGCGGCAGTTCTTC
TRBJ1-1	few	TRBV6-6	NA	CASSYGRVEAFF	TGTGCCAGCAGTTACGGGCGGGTTGAAGCTTTCTTT
TRBJ1-4	NA	TRBV15	TRBD1	CATSRDAGTGNEKLFF	TGTGCCACCAGCAGAGATGCCGGGACAGGCAATGAAAAACTGTTTTTT
TRBJ2-3	NA	TRBV6-5	NA	CASSGTGPTDTQYF	TGTGCCAGCAGTGGCACAGGACCCACAGATACGCAGTATTTT
TRBJ2-7	NA	TRBV7-8	TRBD1	CASSVHRGPSYEQYF	TGTGCCAGCAGCGTTCACAGGGGCCCTTCCTACGAGCAGTACTTC
TRBJ2-1	NA	TRBV11-2	NA	CASSSLVGSYNEQFF	TGTGCCAGCAGCTCCTTGGTGGGGAGCTACAATGAGCAGTTCTTC
TRBJ2-3	NA	TRBV5-1	NA	CASSLGRLPSTDTQYF	TGCGCCAGCAGCTTGGGGCGGCTACCAAGCACAGATACGCAGTATTTT
TRBJ2-7	NA	TRBV7-3	NA	CASSLGGEGEYEQYF	TGTGCCAGCAGCTTAGGAGGGGAGGGGGAATACGAGCAGTACTTC
TRBJ2-7	once	TRBV6-6	TRBD2	CASSKGLEGYEQYF	TGTGCCAGCAGCAAAGGACTAGAGGGTTACGAGCAGTACTTC
TRBJ2-7	NA	TRBV6-1	TRBD2	CASSESGGSYEQYF	TGTGCCAGCAGTGAGAGCGGGGGATCCTACGAGCAGTACTTC
TRBJ2-7	NA	TRBV27	NA	CASSFSNSYEQYF	TGTGCCAGCAGTTTCTCCAACAGCTACGAGCAGTACTTC
TRBJ2-1	NA	TRBV5-1	NA	CASSLPAGGIGNEQFF	TGCGCCAGCAGCTTGCCTGCTGGGGGCATCGGCAATGAGCAGTTCTTC
TRBJ2-1	NA	TRBV18	NA	CASSPGRANNEQFF	TGTGCCAGCTCACCAGGCAGGGCCAACAATGAGCAGTTCTTC
TRBJ2-2	NA	TRBV11-3	TRBD1	CASAGQGADTGELFF	TGTGCCAGCGCGGGACAGGGGGCCGACACCGGGGAGCTGTTTTTT
TRBJ2-1	NA	TRBV18	NA	CASSPGGWSPNEQFF	TGTGCCAGCTCACCGGGCGGGTGGTCCCCGAATGAGCAGTTCTTC
TRBJ2-5	NA	TRBV28	NA	CASSMVRGSTETQYF	TGTGCCAGCAGCATGGTCAGGGGTAGTACAGAGACCCAGTACTTC
TRBJ2-1	NA	TRBV11-1	TRBD2	CASSLEPSGGGVF	TGTGCCAGCAGCTTAGAGCCTAGCGGTGGCGGGGTCTTC
TRBJ1-1	NA	TRBV15	NA	CATSRVGEAEAFF	TGTGCCACCAGCAGAGTGGGGGAGGCTGAAGCTTTCTTT
TRBJ1-2	NA	TRBV5-6	NA	CASSLAGVGLDYGYTF	TGTGCCAGCAGCTTGGCCGGCGTGGGGCTAGACTATGGCTACACCTTC
TRBJ1-5	NA	TRBV6-1	TRBD1	CASSEDRGSNQPQHF	TGTGCCAGCAGTGAAGACAGGGGGTCGAATCAGCCCCAGCATTTT
TRBJ2-1	NA	TRBV5-1	NA	CASKLGGAAYNEQFF	TGCGCCAGCAAATTGGGGGGGGCCGCCTACAATGAGCAGTTCTTC